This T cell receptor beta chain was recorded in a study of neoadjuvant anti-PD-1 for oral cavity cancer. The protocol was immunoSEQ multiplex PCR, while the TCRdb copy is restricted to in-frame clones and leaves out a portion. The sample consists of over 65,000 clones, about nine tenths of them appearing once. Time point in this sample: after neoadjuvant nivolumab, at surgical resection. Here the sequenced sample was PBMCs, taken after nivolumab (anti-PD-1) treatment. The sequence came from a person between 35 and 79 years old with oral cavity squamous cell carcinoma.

The CDR3 DNA sequence: TGCGCCAGCAGCTTGTCCCGCCGAGGGGGGATAGGTCGTGGCTACACCTTC. Its protein product is CASSLSRRGGIGRGYTF. J is TRBJ1-2 and V is TRBV5-1; TRBD1 is a possible D gene (6 bases). V was shortened by 1 base and J by 7 bases, with 23 bases between the two germline ends. CDR1 and CDR2 (germline): SGHRS, YFSETQ. The CDR3 loop spans 17 amino acids.